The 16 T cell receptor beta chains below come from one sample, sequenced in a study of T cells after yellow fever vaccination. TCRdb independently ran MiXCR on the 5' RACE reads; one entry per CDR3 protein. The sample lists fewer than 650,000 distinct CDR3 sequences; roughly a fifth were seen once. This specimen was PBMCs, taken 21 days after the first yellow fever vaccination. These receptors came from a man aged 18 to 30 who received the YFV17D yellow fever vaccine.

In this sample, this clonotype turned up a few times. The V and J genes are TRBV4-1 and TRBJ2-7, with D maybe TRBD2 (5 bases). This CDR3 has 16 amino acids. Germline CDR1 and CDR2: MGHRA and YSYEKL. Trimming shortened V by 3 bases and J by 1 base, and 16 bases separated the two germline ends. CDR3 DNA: TGCGCCAGCAGCCATCTCCCGGGGAGACGGTCCTACGAGCAGTACGTC. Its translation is CASSHLPGRRSYEQYV.

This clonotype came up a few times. The CDR3 sequence: CASSQARQPYNEQFF. The CDR3, as DNA: TGCGCCAGCAGCCAAGCAAGACAGCCCTACAATGAGCAGTTCTTC. The chain employs TRBV4-3 and TRBJ2-1, with a tentative D call TRBD1 (5 bases). The CDR3 sequence is 15 residues long. CDR1 and CDR2 (germline): LGHNA, YSLEER. V was pared by 1 base and J by 2 bases, with 9 bases between.

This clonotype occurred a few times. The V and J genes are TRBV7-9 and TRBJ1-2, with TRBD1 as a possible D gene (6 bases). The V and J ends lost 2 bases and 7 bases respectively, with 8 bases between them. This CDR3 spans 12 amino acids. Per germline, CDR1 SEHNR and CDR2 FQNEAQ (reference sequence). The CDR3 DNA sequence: TGTGCCAGCAGCTTAAGGGACACTGGCTACACCTTC. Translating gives CASSLRDTGYTF.

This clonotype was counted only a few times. CDR3 DNA: TGCAGTGCAACCGGGACAGTGGCCGCGGAGACCCAGTACTTC. Translating gives CSATGTVAAETQYF. V gene TRBV20-1 combines with J gene TRBJ2-5; 7 nucleotides agree with TRBD1. This CDR3 has 14 residues. Looked up from germline, CDR1 is DFQATT and CDR2 is SNEGSKA (reference sequence). V was clipped by 6 bases and J by 5 bases; unmatched bases: 12.

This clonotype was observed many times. The CDR3 protein is CASSQGPQTYNEQFF. CDR3 nucleotides: TGTGCCAGCAGCCAAGGTCCACAGACCTACAATGAGCAGTTCTTC. This chain uses TRBV3-1 with TRBJ2-1, with D uncertain. The CDR3 totals 15 residues. V gave up 1 base and J gave up 2 bases, with 9 bases separating them. Looked up from germline, CDR1 is LGHDT and CDR2 is YNNKEL (reference sequence).

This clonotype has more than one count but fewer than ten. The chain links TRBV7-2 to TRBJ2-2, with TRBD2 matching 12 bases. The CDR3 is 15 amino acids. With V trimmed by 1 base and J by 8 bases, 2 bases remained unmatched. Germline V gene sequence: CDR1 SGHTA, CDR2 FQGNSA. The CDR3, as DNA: TGTGCCAGCAGCTTAGTAGGGACTAGCGGGGGGGAGCTGTTTTTT. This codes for CASSLVGTSGGELFF. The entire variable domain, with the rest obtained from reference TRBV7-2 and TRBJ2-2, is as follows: GAGVSQSPSNKVTEKGKDVELRCDPISGHTALYWYRQSLGQGLEFLIYFQGNSAPDKSGLPSDRFSAERTGGSVSTLTIQRTQQEDSAVYLCASSLVGTSGGELFFGEGSRLTVL.

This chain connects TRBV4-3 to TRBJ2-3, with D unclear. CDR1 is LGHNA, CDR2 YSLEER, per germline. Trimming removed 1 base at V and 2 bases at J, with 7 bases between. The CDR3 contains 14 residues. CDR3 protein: CASSQVANTDTQYF. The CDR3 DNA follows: TGCGCCAGCAGCCAAGTAGCCAACACAGATACGCAGTATTTT.

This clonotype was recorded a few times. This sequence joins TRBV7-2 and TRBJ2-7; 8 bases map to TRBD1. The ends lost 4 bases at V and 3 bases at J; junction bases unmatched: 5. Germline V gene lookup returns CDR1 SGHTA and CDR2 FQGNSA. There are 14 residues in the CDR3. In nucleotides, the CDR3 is TGTGCCAGCAGCTGGGGCACAGGGGGCTACGAGCAGTACGTC. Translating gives CASSWGTGGYEQYV.

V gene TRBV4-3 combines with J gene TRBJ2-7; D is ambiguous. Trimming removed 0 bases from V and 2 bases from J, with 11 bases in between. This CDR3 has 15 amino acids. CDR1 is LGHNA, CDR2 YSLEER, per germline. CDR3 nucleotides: TGCGCCAGCAGCCAAGAGTATAGGAAGACCTACGAGCAGTACTTC. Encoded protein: CASSQEYRKTYEQYF.

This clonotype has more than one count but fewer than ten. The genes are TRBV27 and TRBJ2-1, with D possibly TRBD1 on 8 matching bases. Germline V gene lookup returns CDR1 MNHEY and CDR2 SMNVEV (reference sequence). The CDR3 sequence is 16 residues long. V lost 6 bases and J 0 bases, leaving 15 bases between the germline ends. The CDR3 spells CASSSYRGGSYNEQFF. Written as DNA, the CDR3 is TGTGCCAGCAGCTCGTACAGGGGGGGCTCCTACAATGAGCAGTTCTTC.

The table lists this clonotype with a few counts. Here the CDR3 reads CASSFSPLNEQFF. The CDR3 coding sequence is TGTGCCAGCAGCTTCTCCCCCTTAAATGAGCAGTTCTTC. The chain joins TRBV9 to TRBJ2-1; D ambiguous. V lost 4 bases and J lost 7, with 12 bases in between. CDR1 is SGDLS and CDR2 is YYNGEE in the germline V gene. The CDR3 length is 13 residues.

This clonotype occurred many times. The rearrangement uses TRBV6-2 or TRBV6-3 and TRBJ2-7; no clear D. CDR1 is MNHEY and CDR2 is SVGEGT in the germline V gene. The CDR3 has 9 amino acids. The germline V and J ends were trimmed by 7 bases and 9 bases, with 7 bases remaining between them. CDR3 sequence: CASTPTQYV. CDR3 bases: TGTGCCAGCACGCCGACGCAGTACGTC.

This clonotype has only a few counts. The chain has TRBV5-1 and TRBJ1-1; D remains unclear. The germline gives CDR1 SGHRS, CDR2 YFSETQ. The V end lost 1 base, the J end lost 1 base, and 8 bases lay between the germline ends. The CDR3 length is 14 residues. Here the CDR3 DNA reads TGCGCCAGCAGCTTGATGGATCCGAACACTGAAGCTTTCTTT. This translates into CASSLMDPNTEAFF.

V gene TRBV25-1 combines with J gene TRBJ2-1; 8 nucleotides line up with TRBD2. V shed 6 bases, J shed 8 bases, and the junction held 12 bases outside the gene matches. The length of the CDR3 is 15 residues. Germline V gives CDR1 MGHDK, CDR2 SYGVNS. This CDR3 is CASRSIGGAVYEQFF. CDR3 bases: TGTGCCAGCAGAAGTATCGGGGGGGCCGTGTATGAGCAGTTCTTC.

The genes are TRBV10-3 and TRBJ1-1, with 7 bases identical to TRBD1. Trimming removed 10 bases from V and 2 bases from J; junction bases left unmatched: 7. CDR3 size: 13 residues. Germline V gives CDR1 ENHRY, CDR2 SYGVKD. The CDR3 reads CARQQGPNTEAFF. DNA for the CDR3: TGTGCCAGGCAACAGGGGCCAAACACTGAAGCTTTCTTT.

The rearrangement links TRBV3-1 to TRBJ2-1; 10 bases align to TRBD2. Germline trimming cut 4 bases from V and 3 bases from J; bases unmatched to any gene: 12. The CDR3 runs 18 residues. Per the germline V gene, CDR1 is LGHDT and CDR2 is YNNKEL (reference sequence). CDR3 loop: CASSPLGIAGGFYNEQFF. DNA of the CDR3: TGTGCCAGCAGCCCCCTCGGGATAGCGGGGGGCTTCTACAATGAGCAGTTCTTC.